The present TCR beta chain was sequenced within a study of regulatory T cells in long-lasting Graves disease. The authors built TCR beta libraries using iRepertoire HTBI primers and Arm-PCR of CDR3 regions. As originally analysed: Around 59 TRBV and 14 TRBJ segments were identified across samples. Via MiXCR, TCRdb re-called the multiplex PCR reads, giving one row per CDR3 protein. The V and J calls reflect TCRdb's pipeline rather than the authors' work. The data contain about 290,000 distinct CDR3 sequences, 20% to 25% of them singletons. The table lists this clonotype with a count of one. What it binds is unknown. The time point is: persistent/refractory GD, antithyroid drugs over 5 years with positive TRAb. PBMC-derived RNA was used for the TCR library. It was American Thyroid Association guidelines that determined Graves' disease diagnosis. Study outcomes and limitations: Persistent disease preferred TRBV28, TRBJ1-2 and TRBJ2-5. Graves' patients with persistent disease showed TCR diversity lower than patients newly diagnosed.

The junction had 15 bases not matched to a gene; V was cut back by 5 bases and J by 5 bases. Germline lookup yields CDR1 SGHKS and CDR2 YYEKEE (reference sequence). The CDR3 has 17 amino acids. The TCR originated in a female donor with Graves disease. Sequenced here: peripheral blood mononuclear cells (PBMCs), sampled when the disease was refractory, from a patient treated with antithyroid drugs. The chain employs TRBV5-5 and TRBJ2-7; 11 bases match TRBD2. CDR3 loop: CASRPGQELAGVNEQYF. CDR3 DNA sequence: TGTGCCAGCAGGCCGGGACAGGAACTAGCGGGAGTAAACGAGCAGTACTTC.